This TCR beta chain is from a study of Ad26.COV2.S vaccination and SARS-CoV-2 variants. In the study overall: Intramuscularly, Ad26.COV2.S was given either once or twice, 56 days apart. Study results and caveats: Researchers cautioned that TCR breadth and depth analyses may have underestimated total T cell responses.

Method: immunoSEQ multiplex PCR; TCRdb's copy keeps in-frame clones and lacks some. The table shows about 440,000 clones, with less than 95% occurring only once. A note on this clone: Its specificity is unknown.

Treatment reported: some 19 received Ad26.COV2.S at low or high dose, single or two shots; several received placebo; per-sample allocation not given. Specimen acquisition occurred on day 63 following the initial vaccine or placebo injection. An 18-55-year-old adult in Boston served as donor. Trimming stripped 8 bases from V and 10 bases from J, with 12 bases between. CDR3 size: 12 residues. The germline CDR1 and CDR2 sequences are MNHEY and SMNVEV (reference sequence). The chain combines TRBV27 with TRBJ1-6, with D possibly being TRBD1 (5 bases). The source was peripheral blood, collected in a trial of Ad26.COV2.S vaccine versus placebo. The TCR originated in a person between 18 and 59 years old who received the Ad26.COV2.S COVID-19 vaccine or a placebo. The CDR3 reads CASGSRESPLHF. The CDR3 DNA follows: TGTGCCAGCGGAAGCAGGGAATCACCCCTCCACTTT.